The next 3 T cell receptor beta chains were all read from a single sample in a study of T cells in Graves' hyperthyroidism and ophthalmopathy. It was RNA transcripts that yielded the amplified TCR beta CDR3 regions. Researchers ran a first-round RT-PCR on the TCR CDR3 using the HTBI primer set. TCRdb itself ran the multiplex PCR reads through MiXCR, one entry per CDR3 protein. Of 500,000 to 600,000 distinct CDR3 sequences in the sample, 20% were seen once. What was sequenced was blood. Receptor source: a man in his forties or fifties with Graves' ophthalmopathy.

The sample holds many counts of this clonotype. The V call is TRBV12-3 or TRBV12-4, the J call TRBJ1-5; D not certain. CDR3 length equals 15 residues. V was trimmed by 1 base and J by 2 bases, leaving 9 bases between them. The CDR3 loop is CASSLGGSGNQPQHF. In DNA, the CDR3 is TGTGCCAGCAGTTTAGGAGGGTCGGGCAATCAGCCCCAGCATTTT.

Only a few counts were recorded for this clonotype. The chain links TRBV2 to TRBJ2-5; D perhaps matches TRBD2 (7 bases). V lost 6 bases and J 5 bases, leaving 22 bases between the germline ends. Looked up from germline, CDR1 is SNHLY and CDR2 is FYNNEI. This CDR3 spans 16 amino acids. CDR3 amino acids: CASRARGGGAAETQYF. The DNA for the CDR3 is TGTGCCAGCAGGGCCAGAGGAGGGGGGGCTGCGGAGACCCAGTACTTC.

The chain carries TRBV5-1 and TRBJ2-5; 13 bases are shared with TRBD2. This CDR3 has 18 amino acids. The germline gives CDR1 SGHRS, CDR2 YFSETQ. With V trimmed by 4 bases and J by 5 bases, 14 bases remained unmatched. The CDR3: CASSPGLAGVQIMETQYF. DNA of the CDR3: TGCGCCAGCAGCCCAGGACTAGCGGGAGTACAGATTATGGAGACCCAGTACTTC.